These 23 T cell receptor beta chains share one sample of origin, sequenced in a study of T cell responses to AZD1222 COVID-19 vaccine. Repertoires were generated with immunoSEQ multiplex PCR, while TCRdb's copy carries only in-frame clones and drops some. The table records over 50,000 clones, about four fifths of them present only once. This material consisted of peripheral blood, taken 28 days after the second AZD1222 dose. The receptors shown here come from an adult who received the AZD1222 COVID-19 vaccine.

The rearrangement links TRBV6-6 to TRBJ1-1; D not resolved. Germline assignment: CDR1 MNHNY and CDR2 SVGAGI (reference sequence). The CDR3 sequence is 14 residues long. V lost 5 bases, J lost 2 bases, and 12 bases lay in between. This CDR3 reads CASSLRVFNTEAFF. In DNA form, the CDR3 reads TGTGCCAGCAGTCTCCGGGTTTTTAACACTGAAGCTTTCTTT.

V and J are TRBV7-2 and TRBJ2-3; 11 bases line up with TRBD2. Trimming cost V 5 bases and J 2 bases; bases outside gene matches: 6. The CDR3 spans 16 residues. Germline assignment: CDR1 SGHTA and CDR2 FQGNSA. The CDR3 loop is CASSLRLAGLTDTQYF. For the CDR3, the DNA is TGTGCCAGCAGCCTACGACTAGCGGGACTCACAGATACGCAGTATTTT.

The J gene is TRBJ2-6, the V gene TRBV18; no firm D call. V was shortened by 3 bases and J by 3 bases, with 6 bases between the two germline ends. Germline V lookup: CDR1 KGHSH, CDR2 LQKENI. This CDR3 spans 14 amino acids. CDR3 nucleotide sequence: TGTGCCAGCTCACCGTCGGGTGGGGCCAACGTCCTGACTTTC. Amino acid sequence: CASSPSGGANVLTF.

This chain uses TRBV5-1 with TRBJ2-7, with D perhaps TRBD1 (6 bases). This CDR3 contains 15 residues. The ends were cut back, 1 base at V and 7 bases at J, with 18 bases in the middle. The germline CDR1 and CDR2 sequences are SGHRS and YFSETQ. CDR3 loop: CASSLHQGRLYEQYF. CDR3 in DNA: TGCGCCAGCAGCTTGCATCAGGGGCGCTTATATGAGCAGTACTTC. The full variable domain, completed using reference TRBV5-1 and TRBJ2-7, is KAGVTQTPRYLIKTRGQQVTLSCSPISGHRSVSWYQQTPGQGLQFLFEYFSETQRNKGNFPGRFSGRQFSNSRSEMNVSTLELGDSALYLCASSLHQGRLYEQYFGPGTRLTVT.

V gene TRBV5-1 combines with J gene TRBJ2-3, with D perhaps TRBD1 or TRBD2 (5 bases each). The CDR3 covers 15 residues. V lost 0 bases and J 4 bases, leaving 12 bases between the germline ends. Germline assignment: CDR1 SGHRS and CDR2 YFSETQ. CDR3 residues: CASSLEGRLPDTQYF. In DNA form, the CDR3 reads TGCGCCAGCAGCTTGGAGGGACGGCTCCCAGATACGCAGTATTTT.

The V and J genes are TRBV12-5 and TRBJ2-7; TRBD1 aligns across 8 bases. The germline CDR1 and CDR2 sequences are LGHNT and FRNRAP. The CDR3 sequence is 15 residues long. V dropped 4 bases and J dropped 2; count of bases not matched to a gene: 7. This CDR3 reads CASGSGRTGPYEQYF. As DNA, the CDR3 is TGTGCTAGTGGTTCGGGTCGGACAGGGCCCTACGAGCAGTACTTC.

The chain uses TRBV4-3 and TRBJ2-7; D uncertain. Germline V gene data show CDR1 as LGHNA and CDR2 as YSLEER. This CDR3 region has 14 residues. V gave up 0 bases and J gave up 4 bases, with 10 bases separating them. CDR3 in amino acids: CASSQDPLGYEQYF. The CDR3 DNA reads TGCGCCAGCAGCCAAGATCCGCTAGGGTACGAGCAGTACTTC.

By proportion, this clone is medium-sized. CDR3 sequence: CASSRPPNYGYTF. The CDR3 region has the DNA TGTGCCAGCTCACGGCCACCCAACTATGGCTACACCTTC. This chain links TRBV18 with TRBJ1-2; D not resolved. Germline V gene sequence: CDR1 KGHSH, CDR2 LQKENI. The CDR3 is 13 amino acids. V lost 4 bases to trimming and J lost 2 bases, with 8 bases between them.

The genes are TRBV20-1 and TRBJ2-5; TRBD2 matches at 8 bases. The junction had 9 bases not matched to a gene; V was cut back by 3 bases and J by 6 bases. The CDR3 runs 14 residues. Per the germline V gene, CDR1 is DFQATT and CDR2 is SNEGSKA (reference sequence). CDR3 sequence: CSASQASGSQTQYF. The CDR3, as DNA: TGCAGTGCTAGTCAGGCCAGCGGGAGTCAGACCCAGTACTTC.

V usage is TRBV7-2 and J usage is TRBJ2-7, with D possibly matching TRBD1 (6 bases). Germline assignment: CDR1 SGHTA and CDR2 FQGNSA. This CDR3 is 16 amino acids long. With 4 bases removed from V and 3 bases from J, the gap between germline ends came to 19 bases. CDR3 loop: CASSSESDSRFYEQYF. The CDR3 DNA reads as TGTGCCAGCAGCTCGGAGTCGGACAGCCGTTTCTACGAGCAGTACTTC.

V and J are TRBV19 and TRBJ1-1, with TRBD1 matching over 8 bases. This CDR3 is 20 amino acids long. Looked up from germline, CDR1 is LNHDA and CDR2 is SQIVND (reference sequence). The ends lost 5 bases at V and 1 base at J; junction bases unmatched: 21. In DNA, the CDR3 is TGTGCCAGTAGTCCCCCTGGGGCCATCAGGGGGCATAGGTGGAACACTGAAGCTTTCTTT. This sequence encodes CASSPPGAIRGHRWNTEAFF.

This clone has just a few counts. The rearrangement joins TRBV19 to TRBJ1-1; no firm D call. The CDR3 runs 15 residues. Germline assignment: CDR1 LNHDA and CDR2 SQIVND (reference sequence). V lost 7 bases to trimming and J lost 1 base, with 16 bases between them. As DNA, the CDR3 is TGTGCCAGTACGCCAGGCCGGAACCCGAACACTGAAGCTTTCTTT. It is translated as CASTPGRNPNTEAFF.

This clone was seen more than once but under ten times. The chain joins TRBV4-2 to TRBJ2-7, with D maybe TRBD2 (5 bases). Trimming stripped 0 bases from V and 8 bases from J, with 17 bases between. This CDR3 has 15 amino acids. Germline CDR1 is LGHNA and CDR2 is YNFKEQ. The DNA for the CDR3 is TGTGCCAGCAGCCAAGACCGCACGGGGTTCGGCAAGCAGTACTTC. Protein product: CASSQDRTGFGKQYF.

The chain has TRBV5-4 and TRBJ1-4, with 10 bases identical to TRBD1. The germline V gene encodes CDR1 SGHNT and CDR2 YYREEE (reference sequence). V shed 0 bases, J shed 8 bases, and the junction held 4 bases outside the gene matches. CDR3 size: 15 residues. CDR3 amino acids: CASSLVGQGVEKLFF. In DNA form, the CDR3 reads TGTGCCAGCAGCTTGGTCGGACAGGGGGTAGAAAAACTGTTTTTT.

The rearrangement joins TRBV7-2 to TRBJ2-1, with D possibly being TRBD2 (6 bases). The CDR3 is 15 residues long. CDR1 and CDR2 (germline): SGHTA, FQGNSA. The V and J ends lost 5 bases and 5 bases respectively, with 16 bases between them. CDR3 sequence reads: CASSTRSGSNNEQFF. The CDR3 DNA is TGTGCCAGCAGCACTCGGTCCGGGAGTAACAATGAGCAGTTCTTC.

This clone appeared once. V gene TRBV6-1 combines with J gene TRBJ1-3; D may be TRBD1 (5 bases). Between the trimmed V and J ends, which lost 0 bases and 0 bases, there was a span of 12 bases. The germline CDR1 and CDR2 sequences are MNHNS and SASEGT. CDR3 length: 17 residues. The CDR3, as DNA: TGTGCCAGCAGTGAAGCGCTTTGGGGGGGCTCTGGAAACACCATATATTTT. It yields the protein CASSEALWGGSGNTIYF.

This clone was seen more than once but under ten times. This chain connects TRBV7-9 to TRBJ2-5; D could derive from TRBD1 or TRBD2 (6 bases each). Germline loops: CDR1 SEHNR, CDR2 FQNEAQ (reference sequence). CDR3 length: 13 residues. V was pared by 5 bases and J by 3 bases, with 10 bases between. The CDR3 is CASSPGAEETQYF. In nucleotides, the CDR3 is TGTGCCAGCAGCCCGGGGGCGGAAGAGACCCAGTACTTC. Drawing the rest from reference TRBV7-9 and TRBJ2-5, the complete variable domain is DTGVSQNPRHKITKRGQNVTFRCDPISEHNRLYWYRQTLGQGPEFLTYFQNEAQLEKSRLLSDRFSAERPKGSFSTLEIQRTEQGDSAMYLCASSPGAEETQYFGPGTRLLVL.

This sequence joins TRBV20-1 and TRBJ2-5, with 12 bases aligning to TRBD2. The CDR3 totals 16 residues. Trimming at V came to 3 bases and at J to 5 bases, leaving 10 bases not matched to a gene. Germline values: CDR1 DFQATT, CDR2 SNEGSKA (reference sequence). The CDR3 here is CSASSSGRAIGETQYF. The CDR3 nucleotides read TGCAGTGCTAGTTCTAGCGGGAGGGCCATCGGGGAGACCCAGTACTTC.

The chain combines TRBV28 with TRBJ1-2; possibly TRBD1 for D (5 bases). Trimming left V 5 bases short and J 4 bases short, with 20 bases between. This CDR3 comprises 16 residues. The germline V gene has CDR1 MDHEN and CDR2 SYDVKM. CDR3 coding DNA: TGTGCCAGCAGTCCCCGGGGCTGGGCGGAGGGCTATGGCTACACCTTC. It is translated as CASSPRGWAEGYGYTF.

This clone has a handful of counts. CDR3 sequence: CASRKGGSYNSPLHF. The CDR3 bases are TGTGCCAGCAGGAAGGGTGGCTCCTATAATTCACCCCTCCACTTT. The J gene is TRBJ1-6, the V gene TRBV27; D is ambiguous. The V end lost 6 bases, the J end lost 0 bases, and 9 bases lay between the germline ends. This CDR3 has 15 amino acids. Germline lookup yields CDR1 MNHEY and CDR2 SMNVEV (reference sequence).

The gene calls are TRBV18 and TRBJ2-3, with TRBD1 matching 7 bases. Germline CDR1 reads KGHSH; CDR2 reads LQKENI. The CDR3 loop spans 19 amino acids. Unmatched junction bases numbered 19, after V lost 4 bases and J lost 3 bases. CDR3 sequence: CASSLPGPRGLRRTDTQYF. CDR3 nucleotides: TGTGCCAGCTCACTACCTGGACCAAGGGGGCTAAGGAGGACAGATACGCAGTATTTT.

The V and J genes are TRBV21-1 and TRBJ2-7; the tabulated D call, TRBD1, remains unverified against the DNA. TRBV21-1 constitutes a pseudogene. The CDR3 runs to 18 residues. CDR3 coding DNA: TGTGCCAGCAGCAAACCTGTCCTGGGACAGGGCCCTTCCTACGAGCAGTACTTC. Protein: CASSKPVLGQGPSYEQYF.

The chain joins TRBV7-8 to TRBJ2-1; D may be TRBD1 (6 bases). Germline values: CDR1 SGHVS, CDR2 FQNEAQ. The CDR3 covers 13 residues. Trimming removed 3 bases from V and 5 bases from J, with 8 bases in between. CDR3 in DNA: TGTGCCAGCAGCTTGGACAGTCACAATGAGCAGTTCTTC. It specifies CASSLDSHNEQFF. Looking up the rest from reference TRBV7-8 and TRBJ2-1 gives the full variable domain: GAGVSQSPRYKVAKRGQDVALRCDPISGHVSLFWYQQALGQGPEFLTYFQNEAQLDKSGLPSDRFFAERPEGSVSTLKIQRTQQEDSAVYLCASSLDSHNEQFFGPGTRLTVL.